This is a list of T cell receptor beta chains from one sample in a study of OX40 agonist ivuxolimab in advanced cancers. The data were produced by immunoSEQ multiplex PCR, yet TCRdb's version contains in-frame clones alone and is incomplete. The sample consists of about 96,000 clones, about 80% of them appearing once. This sample comprised CD4+ or CD8+ T cells sorted from blood, obtained in a trial of the OX40 agonist ivuxolimab. Receptor source: an adult with an advanced solid tumor such as melanoma, head and neck, liver or kidney cancer. CDR3s include the opening cysteine and the closing phenylalanine or tryptophan. The order of the fields is clone size, D gene, V gene, CDR3 length, J gene, CDR3 protein. D genes are given only for firm matches. Size is stated for part of the rows, as once, few or many counts, or as a class when the clone is expanded.

clone_size: NA
d_call: NA
v_call: TRBV28
cdr3_length: 14
j_call: TRBJ2-7
cdr3_aa: CASSLMRRGDEQYF

clone_size: NA
d_call: NA
v_call: TRBV9
cdr3_length: 15
j_call: TRBJ2-5
cdr3_aa: CASSNRGAREETQYF

clone_size: NA
d_call: NA
v_call: TRBV9
cdr3_length: 15
j_call: TRBJ2-2
cdr3_aa: CASSPRDFYTGELFF

clone_size: NA
d_call: NA
v_call: TRBV19
cdr3_length: 12
j_call: TRBJ2-5
cdr3_aa: CASSILGETQYF

clone_size: NA
d_call: NA
v_call: TRBV7-3
cdr3_length: 13
j_call: TRBJ2-7
cdr3_aa: CASSFPHSYEQYF

clone_size: NA
d_call: TRBD2
v_call: TRBV5-4
cdr3_length: 14
j_call: TRBJ2-5
cdr3_aa: CASSTPGTRETQYF

clone_size: NA
d_call: TRBD1
v_call: TRBV7-9
cdr3_length: 16
j_call: TRBJ2-7
cdr3_aa: CASSQNDRAGGYEQYF

clone_size: NA
d_call: NA
v_call: TRBV16
cdr3_length: 14
j_call: TRBJ1-2
cdr3_aa: CASSQLAGVDGYTF

clone_size: NA
d_call: NA
v_call: TRBV19
cdr3_length: 14
j_call: TRBJ2-5
cdr3_aa: CASSSFGPQETQYF

clone_size: NA
d_call: TRBD1
v_call: TRBV19
cdr3_length: 12
j_call: TRBJ1-2
cdr3_aa: CATRDRLYGYTF

clone_size: NA
d_call: TRBD2
v_call: TRBV18
cdr3_length: 15
j_call: TRBJ2-1
cdr3_aa: CASSATSGGNNEQFF

clone_size: NA
d_call: NA
v_call: TRBV11-2
cdr3_length: 17
j_call: TRBJ2-7
cdr3_aa: CASSLIGGGISSYEQYF

clone_size: NA
d_call: TRBD2
v_call: TRBV5-1
cdr3_length: 15
j_call: TRBJ2-1
cdr3_aa: CASSQSGRTRNEQFF

clone_size: once
d_call: NA
v_call: TRBV25-1
cdr3_length: 15
j_call: TRBJ1-4
cdr3_aa: CASSEYGGQAEKLFF

clone_size: NA
d_call: NA
v_call: TRBV2
cdr3_length: 14
j_call: TRBJ1-1
cdr3_aa: CASSEDRANTEAFF

clone_size: NA
d_call: NA
v_call: TRBV7-8
cdr3_length: 14
j_call: TRBJ1-2
cdr3_aa: CASSYSGGNYGYTF

clone_size: NA
d_call: TRBD2
v_call: TRBV5-1
cdr3_length: 16
j_call: TRBJ2-3
cdr3_aa: CASSRGTSGPADTQYF

clone_size: NA
d_call: NA
v_call: TRBV6-1
cdr3_length: 13
j_call: TRBJ1-1
cdr3_aa: CASSDRGYTEAFF

clone_size: few
d_call: NA
v_call: TRBV6-5
cdr3_length: 15
j_call: TRBJ1-2
cdr3_aa: CASSLSRTSNYGYTF

clone_size: NA
d_call: NA
v_call: TRBV4-2
cdr3_length: 14
j_call: TRBJ2-1
cdr3_aa: CAGRLDTFYNEQFF

clone_size: NA
d_call: NA
v_call: TRBV11-2
cdr3_length: 17
j_call: TRBJ2-7
cdr3_aa: CASSLHDPRGPSYEQYF

clone_size: NA
d_call: TRBD2
v_call: TRBV5-6
cdr3_length: 18
j_call: TRBJ2-7
cdr3_aa: CASSLMGLAGGAAYEQYF

clone_size: NA
d_call: TRBD1
v_call: TRBV7-9
cdr3_length: 15
j_call: TRBJ1-6
cdr3_aa: CASSSGTGWNSPLHF

clone_size: NA
d_call: NA
v_call: TRBV7-2
cdr3_length: 15
j_call: TRBJ2-2
cdr3_aa: CASSFLRPSTGELFF

clone_size: few
d_call: TRBD2
v_call: TRBV29-1
cdr3_length: 16
j_call: TRBJ2-1
cdr3_aa: CSVVISGRSSYNEQFF

clone_size: few
d_call: NA
v_call: TRBV7-2
cdr3_length: 16
j_call: TRBJ2-3
cdr3_aa: CASSFSGPTHTDTQYF

clone_size: NA
d_call: NA
v_call: TRBV6-6
cdr3_length: 16
j_call: TRBJ1-5
cdr3_aa: CASRLGGARGNQPQHF

clone_size: NA
d_call: NA
v_call: TRBV30
cdr3_length: 13
j_call: TRBJ1-2
cdr3_aa: CAWSATGNYGYTF

clone_size: NA
d_call: NA
v_call: TRBV5-1
cdr3_length: 16
j_call: TRBJ2-5
cdr3_aa: CASSSVVGPMKETQYF

clone_size: few
d_call: TRBD1
v_call: TRBV6-5
cdr3_length: 13
j_call: TRBJ1-2
cdr3_aa: CASSKGQSYGYTF

clone_size: NA
d_call: NA
v_call: TRBV12-5
cdr3_length: 16
j_call: TRBJ2-2
cdr3_aa: CASGWTTGPNTGELFF

clone_size: NA
d_call: NA
v_call: TRBV18
cdr3_length: 15
j_call: TRBJ2-5
cdr3_aa: CASSPLARGQETQYF

clone_size: NA
d_call: NA
v_call: TRBV13
cdr3_length: 15
j_call: TRBJ2-3
cdr3_aa: CASSSLGGSTDTQYF

clone_size: NA
d_call: NA
v_call: TRBV6-5
cdr3_length: 14
j_call: TRBJ2-2
cdr3_aa: CASSYKWGTGELFF

clone_size: NA
d_call: NA
v_call: TRBV2
cdr3_length: 12
j_call: TRBJ1-1
cdr3_aa: CASSEGPNEAFF

clone_size: NA
d_call: NA
v_call: TRBV29-1
cdr3_length: 11
j_call: TRBJ2-3
cdr3_aa: CSGVGTDTQYF

clone_size: NA
d_call: NA
v_call: TRBV11-2
cdr3_length: 17
j_call: TRBJ1-2
cdr3_aa: CASSLVLTGTLILGYTF

clone_size: NA
d_call: TRBD1
v_call: TRBV5-1
cdr3_length: 16
j_call: TRBJ2-1
cdr3_aa: CASSLASGTGTNEQFF

clone_size: NA
d_call: NA
v_call: TRBV30
cdr3_length: 13
j_call: TRBJ1-5
cdr3_aa: CAWAAGSNQPQHF

clone_size: once
d_call: NA
v_call: TRBV12-5
cdr3_length: 16
j_call: TRBJ1-3
cdr3_aa: CASGLVDTRSGNTIYF

clone_size: NA
d_call: TRBD1
v_call: TRBV29-1
cdr3_length: 13
j_call: TRBJ2-7
cdr3_aa: CSVQGAGDYEQYF

clone_size: NA
d_call: NA
v_call: TRBV29-1
cdr3_length: 12
j_call: TRBJ2-1
cdr3_aa: CSVGKASNEQFF

clone_size: NA
d_call: TRBD2
v_call: TRBV4-3
cdr3_length: 14
j_call: TRBJ2-7
cdr3_aa: CASSRLAGEYEQYF

clone_size: NA
d_call: NA
v_call: TRBV11-2
cdr3_length: 15
j_call: TRBJ2-2
cdr3_aa: CASSLDWTTPGELFF

clone_size: once
d_call: NA
v_call: TRBV11-2
cdr3_length: 15
j_call: TRBJ1-3
cdr3_aa: CASRHLAGSGNTIYF